A selection of T cell receptor beta chains follows, all from one sample in a study of T cell changes during pregnancy in multiple sclerosis. TCRdb's table, derived via immunoSEQ multiplex PCR, lists solely in-frame clones and lacks some. The data contain about 75,000 clones, more than 80% of them singletons. The sample was peripheral blood, taken in the first trimester of pregnancy. Source of these receptors: a female donor in good health, enrolled as a control in a pregnancy study. Both conserved end residues are part of each CDR3. The D gene is left open where the match is weak. A row's size may be missing; if present it is once, few, many or a size class.

CASSGGPGYTF,TGTGCCAGCAGTGGGGGGCCGGGCTACACCTTC,.,few,TRBV25-1,TRBJ1-2
CASSREVGGYTF,TGTGCCAGCAGTCGGGAGGTGGGTGGCTACACCTTC,.,.,TRBV6-1,TRBJ1-2
CASSVTGAILKNTEAFF,TGCGCCAGCAGCGTGACAGGGGCCATTCTTAAGAACACTGAAGCTTTCTTT,TRBD1,.,TRBV5-1,TRBJ1-1
CASSAIWGRSYGYTF,TGTGCCAGCAGCGCGATTTGGGGCCGGTCCTATGGCTACACCTTC,.,.,TRBV7-2,TRBJ1-2
CASSLVQETGLYEQYF,TGTGCCAGCAGCTTGGTTCAAGAGACAGGGCTTTACGAGCAGTACTTC,TRBD1,.,TRBV5-5,TRBJ2-7
CASSPPSREDEQFF,TGCGCCAGCAGCCCCCCGAGTAGGGAGGATGAGCAGTTCTTC,.,once,TRBV23-1,TRBJ2-1
CASRLQGKDNSPLHF,TGTGCCAGCAGGCTACAGGGGAAAGATAATTCACCCCTCCACTTT,TRBD1,once,TRBV28,TRBJ1-6
CASSPYSGDTGELFF,TGTGCCAGTAGTCCATATAGCGGGGACACCGGGGAGCTGTTTTTT,TRBD2,.,TRBV19,TRBJ2-2
CAWGTGQEQYF,TGTGCCTGGGGGACAGGGCAAGAGCAGTACTTC,TRBD1,once,TRBV30,TRBJ2-7
CASSPGGQNTEAFF,TGTGCCAGCTCACCAGGGGGCCAGAACACTGAAGCTTTCTTT,.,.,TRBV18,TRBJ1-1
CASSELDRLSTQPQHF,TGTGCCAGCAGTGAACTGGACAGATTGTCCACTCAGCCCCAGCATTTT,.,.,TRBV6-1,TRBJ1-5
CASSFAQGATTGELFF,TGTGCCAGCAGCTTTGCCCAGGGGGCGACCACCGGGGAGCTGTTTTTT,TRBD1,.,TRBV7-2,TRBJ2-2
CASSPTGANYGYTF,TGCGCCAGCAGCCCCACAGGGGCCAACTATGGCTACACCTTC,TRBD1,.,TRBV5-1,TRBJ1-2
CASSPQGGENTGELFF,TGTGCCAGCAGCCCACAGGGGGGAGAAAACACCGGGGAGCTGTTTTTT,TRBD1,.,TRBV4-2,TRBJ2-2
CAHEESTEAFF,TGTGCCCACGAGGAGTCCACTGAAGCTTTCTTT,.,.,TRBV6-1,TRBJ1-1
CASSSVSGRPFRTIYF,TGTGCCAGCAGCTCCGTTAGTGGCAGGCCCTTTCGGACCATATATTTT,.,.,TRBV7-2,TRBJ1-3